This T cell receptor beta chain was captured in a study of vaccination and CD4 T cells after COVID-19. Study-wide points: It was observed that, in convalescent patients, a median around 85% of reactive clones arose only post-vaccination.

The sample's treatment: approximately nine-day PBMC culture with coronavirus spike peptide pools or control peptides (ViraFEST assay). Sequenced with the Oncomine TCR Beta short-read assay was DNA taken from cultured CD4+ T cells. After culture, CD4+ T cells served as the source for genomic DNA extraction. Using its own MiXCR run on the PCR reads, TCRdb lists one record per CDR3 protein. The data contain about 20,000 distinct CDR3 sequences, roughly 47% of them singletons. V was cut by 5 bases and J by 1 base, with 15 bases left in between. Germline CDR1 is SEHNR and CDR2 is FQNEAQ (reference sequence). The CDR3 length is 15 residues. This clonotype turned up a few times. The antigen is unknown.

The sequence derives from a human donor who had recovered from COVID-19. The chain recombines TRBV7-9 with TRBJ2-7, with D possibly TRBD1 on 5 matching bases. Specimen: CD4+ T cells from blood, cultured in vitro. The CDR3 nucleotides read TGTGCCAGCAGCACCGCGCAGGGAAGGTCCTACGAGCAGTACTTC. This translates into CASSTAQGRSYEQYF.